A selection of T cell receptor beta chains follows, all from one sample in a study of T cell responses to AZD1222 COVID-19 vaccine. Sequenced by immunoSEQ multiplex PCR; TCRdb stores in-frame clones only, minus some. Of 80,000 to 95,000 clones detected, around 73% appear once; the ten largest clones hold around 21%. The sample consisted of peripheral blood, taken on day 0 of AZD1222 vaccination. The receptors originated from an adult in good health. The CDR3 runs from the conserved cysteine through the conserved F or W. D genes are given only for firm matches. Clone sizes are given selectively: once, few, many, or a class where the clone is expanded.

>-|few|TRBJ1-3|TRBV5-6
CASSWQTTISGNTIYF
TGTGCCAGCAGCTGGCAGACAACCATCTCTGGAAACACCATATATTTT
>TRBD1|-|TRBJ2-6|TRBV28
CASSQGTVSGANVLTF
TGTGCCAGCAGTCAAGGGACAGTCAGTGGGGCCAACGTCCTGACTTTC
>-|few|TRBJ2-7|TRBV27
CASSLSIVGLSSYEQYF
TGTGCCAGCAGTTTATCGATCGTGGGACTGAGCTCCTACGAGCAGTACTTC
>-|-|TRBJ2-7|TRBV28
CASSSRGKQYF
TGTGCCAGCAGTAGTCGGGGGAAGCAGTACTTC
>TRBD1|-|TRBJ2-7|TRBV25-1
CATKGRQGTEQYF
TGTGCCACCAAGGGCCGACAGGGGACCGAGCAGTACTTC
>-|few|TRBJ1-5|TRBV27
CASSLMWGNQPQHF
TGTGCCAGCAGTTTGATGTGGGGCAATCAGCCCCAGCATTTT
>-|-|TRBJ2-1|TRBV7-6
CASSLSGNSYNEQFF
TGTGCCAGCAGCTTGAGCGGAAACTCCTACAATGAGCAGTTCTTC
>-|-|TRBJ2-1|TRBV5-1
CASSRVPGGEQFF
TGCGCCAGCAGCCGGGTGCCTGGGGGTGAGCAGTTCTTC
>TRBD1|-|TRBJ1-6|TRBV7-8
CASSQRTGANSPLHF
TGTGCCAGCAGCCAAAGGACAGGGGCTAATTCACCCCTCCACTTT
>-|-|TRBJ1-6|TRBV10-3
CAISESVTGVSNSPLHF
TGTGCCATCAGTGAGTCGGTGACAGGAGTATCAAATTCACCCCTCCACTTT
>-|-|TRBJ2-3|TRBV18
CASSTSTDTQYF
TGTGCCAGCTCAACTAGCACAGATACGCAGTATTTT
>-|once|TRBJ2-2|TRBV5-1
CASKGVGSTGELFF
TGCGCCAGCAAAGGAGTCGGGAGCACCGGGGAGCTGTTTTTT
>TRBD1|few|TRBJ1-4|TRBV30
CAWSVFLRQGAGEKLFF
TGTGCCTGGAGTGTTTTTCTTAGACAGGGGGCTGGAGAAAAACTGTTTTTT
>-|-|TRBJ1-2|TRBV30
CAWSPAGWSGYTF
TGTGCCTGGAGCCCCGCAGGGTGGTCGGGCTACACCTTC
>TRBD2|-|TRBJ2-3|TRBV4-1
CASSQGGGFGGLAGEGVDTQYF
TGCGCCAGCAGCCAAGGGGGCGGCTTCGGGGGACTAGCGGGAGAGGGGGTAGATACGCAGTATTTT